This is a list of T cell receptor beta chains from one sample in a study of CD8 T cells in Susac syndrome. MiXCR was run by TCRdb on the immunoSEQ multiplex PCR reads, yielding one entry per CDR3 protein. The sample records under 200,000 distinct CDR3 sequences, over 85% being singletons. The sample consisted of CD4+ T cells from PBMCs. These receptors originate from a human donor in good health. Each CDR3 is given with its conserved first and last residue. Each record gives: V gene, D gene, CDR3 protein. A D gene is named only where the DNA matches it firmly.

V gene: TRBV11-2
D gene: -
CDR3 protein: CASSLAPRAATNEKLFF

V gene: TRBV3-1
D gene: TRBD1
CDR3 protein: CASSQVEGAHGYTF

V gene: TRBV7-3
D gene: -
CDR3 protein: CASSPKRTSTDTQYF

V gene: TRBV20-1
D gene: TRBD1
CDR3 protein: CSAPDRGTGNTIYF

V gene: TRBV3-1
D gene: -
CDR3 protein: CASSLIGGPRSGANVLTF

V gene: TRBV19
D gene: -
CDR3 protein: CASSMRGTEAFF

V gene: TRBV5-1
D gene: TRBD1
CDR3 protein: CASSLQGASGGYTF

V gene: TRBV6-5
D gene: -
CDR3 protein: CASSYSRGFNYGYTF

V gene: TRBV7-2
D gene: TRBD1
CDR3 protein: CASSPGTGFTYGYTF

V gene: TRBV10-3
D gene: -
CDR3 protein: CAARAEGFYEQYF

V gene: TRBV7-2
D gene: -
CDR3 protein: CASSLESSHEQYF

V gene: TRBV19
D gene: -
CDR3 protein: CASRDRLSGANVLTF

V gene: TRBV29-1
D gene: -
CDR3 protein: CSLRDTNTEAFF

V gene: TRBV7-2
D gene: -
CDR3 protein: CASSLVPGNYNSPLHF

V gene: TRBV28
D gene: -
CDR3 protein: CASSPPGDQETQYF

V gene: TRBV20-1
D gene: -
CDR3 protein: CSARHQGGSYYGYTF

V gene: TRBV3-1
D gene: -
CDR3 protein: CASSQDLTTQYF

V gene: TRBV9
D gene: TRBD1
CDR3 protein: CASSFRGTGANVLTF

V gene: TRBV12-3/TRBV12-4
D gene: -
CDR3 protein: CASRFSQLSYNEQFF

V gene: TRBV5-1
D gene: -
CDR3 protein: CASSFVGDRTDTQYF

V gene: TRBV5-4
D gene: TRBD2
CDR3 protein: CASSYGGADGTQYF

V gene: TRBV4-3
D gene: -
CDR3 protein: CASSQDGTSDTQYF

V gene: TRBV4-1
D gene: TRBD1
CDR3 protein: CASSQHESGQGSYEQYF

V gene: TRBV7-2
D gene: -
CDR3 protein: CASSLSGHHGQPQHF

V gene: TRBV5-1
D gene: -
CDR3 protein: CASRPQGPGSGELFF